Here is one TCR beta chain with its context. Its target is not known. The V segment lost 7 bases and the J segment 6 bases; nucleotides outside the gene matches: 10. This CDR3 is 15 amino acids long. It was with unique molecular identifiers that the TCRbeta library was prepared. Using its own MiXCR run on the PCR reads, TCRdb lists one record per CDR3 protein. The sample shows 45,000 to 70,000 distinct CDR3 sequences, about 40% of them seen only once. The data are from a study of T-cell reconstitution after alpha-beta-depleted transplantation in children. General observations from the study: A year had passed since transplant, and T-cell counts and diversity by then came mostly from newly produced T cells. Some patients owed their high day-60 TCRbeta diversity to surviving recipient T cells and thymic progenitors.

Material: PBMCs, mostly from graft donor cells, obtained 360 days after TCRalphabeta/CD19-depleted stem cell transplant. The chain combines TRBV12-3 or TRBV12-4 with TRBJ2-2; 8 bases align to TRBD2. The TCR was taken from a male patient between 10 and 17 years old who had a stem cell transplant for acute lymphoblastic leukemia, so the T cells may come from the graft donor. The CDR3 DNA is TGTGCCAGCATGGGACTAGAAGCGTCCCCCGGGGAGCTGTTTTTT. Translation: CASMGLEASPGELFF.